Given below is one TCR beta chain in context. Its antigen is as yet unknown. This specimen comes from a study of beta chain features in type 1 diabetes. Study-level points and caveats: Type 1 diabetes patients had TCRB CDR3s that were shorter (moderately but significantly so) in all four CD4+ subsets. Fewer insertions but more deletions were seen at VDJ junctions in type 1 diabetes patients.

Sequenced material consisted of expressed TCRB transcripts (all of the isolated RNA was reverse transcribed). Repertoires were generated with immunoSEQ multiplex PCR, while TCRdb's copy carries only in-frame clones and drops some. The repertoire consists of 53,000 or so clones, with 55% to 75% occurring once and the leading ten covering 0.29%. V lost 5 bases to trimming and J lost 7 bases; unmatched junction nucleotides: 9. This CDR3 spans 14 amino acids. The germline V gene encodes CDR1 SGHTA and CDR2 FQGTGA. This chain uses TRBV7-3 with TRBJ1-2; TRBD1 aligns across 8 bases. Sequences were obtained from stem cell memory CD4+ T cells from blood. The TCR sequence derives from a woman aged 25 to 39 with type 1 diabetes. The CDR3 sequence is CASSAGQGGVGYTF. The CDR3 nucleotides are TGTGCCAGCAGCGCAGGACAGGGAGGAGTTGGCTACACCTTC.